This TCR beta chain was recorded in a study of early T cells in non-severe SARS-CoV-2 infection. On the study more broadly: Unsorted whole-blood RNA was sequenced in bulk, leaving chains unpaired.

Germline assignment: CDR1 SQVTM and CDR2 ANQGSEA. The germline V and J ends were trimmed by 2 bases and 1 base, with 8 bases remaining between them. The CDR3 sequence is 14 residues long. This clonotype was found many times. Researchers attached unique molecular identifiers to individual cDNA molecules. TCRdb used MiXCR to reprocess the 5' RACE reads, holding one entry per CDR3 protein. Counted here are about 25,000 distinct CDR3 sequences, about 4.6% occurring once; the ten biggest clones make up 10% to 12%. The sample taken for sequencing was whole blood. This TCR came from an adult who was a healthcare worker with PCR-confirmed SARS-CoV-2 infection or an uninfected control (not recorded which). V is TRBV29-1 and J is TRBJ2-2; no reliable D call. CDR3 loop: CSVEQIQNTGELFF. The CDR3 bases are TGCAGCGTTGAACAGATTCAGAACACCGGGGAGCTGTTTTTT.